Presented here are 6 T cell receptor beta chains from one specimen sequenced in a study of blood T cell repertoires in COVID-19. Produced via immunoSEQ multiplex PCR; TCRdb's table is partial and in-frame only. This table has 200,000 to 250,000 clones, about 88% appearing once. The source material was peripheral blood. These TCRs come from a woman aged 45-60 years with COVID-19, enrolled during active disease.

Here the CDR3 reads CASSLFGYTGNTIYF. As DNA, the CDR3 is TGTGCCAGCAGCTTATTCGGGTATACTGGAAACACCATATATTTT. This chain connects TRBV7-8 to TRBJ1-3, with no clear D. CDR1 SGHVS and CDR2 FQNEAQ come from the germline V gene. Trimming left V 2 bases short and J 2 bases short, with 10 bases between. The CDR3 contains 15 residues.

CDR3 DNA sequence: TGTGCCAGCAGGGGCGGGGGTAGCTCCTACGAGCAGTACGTC. This sequence encodes CASRGGGSSYEQYV. This chain joins TRBV6-6 and TRBJ2-7; 7 nucleotides match TRBD2. Losses at the gene ends were 6 bases for V and 0 bases for J; bases not matched to a gene: 5. Germline loops: CDR1 MNHNY, CDR2 SVGAGI (reference sequence). This CDR3 region has 14 residues.

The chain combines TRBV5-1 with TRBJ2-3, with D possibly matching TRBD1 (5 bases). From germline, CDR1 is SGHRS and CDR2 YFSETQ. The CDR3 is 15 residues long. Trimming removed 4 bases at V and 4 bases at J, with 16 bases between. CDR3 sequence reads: CASSLTGSVSDTQYF. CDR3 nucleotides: TGCGCCAGCAGCCTTACAGGCTCAGTGTCAGATACGCAGTATTTT.

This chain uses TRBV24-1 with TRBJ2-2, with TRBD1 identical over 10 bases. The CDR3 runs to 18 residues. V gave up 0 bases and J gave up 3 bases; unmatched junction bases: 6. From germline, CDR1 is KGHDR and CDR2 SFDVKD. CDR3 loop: CATSDLQPGQGYTGELFF. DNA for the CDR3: TGTGCCACCAGTGATTTGCAACCGGGACAGGGGTACACCGGGGAGCTGTTTTTT.

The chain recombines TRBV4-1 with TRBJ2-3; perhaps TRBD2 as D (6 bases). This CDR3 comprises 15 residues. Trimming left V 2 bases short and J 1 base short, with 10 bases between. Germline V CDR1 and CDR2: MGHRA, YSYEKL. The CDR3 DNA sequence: TGCGCCAGCAGCCAAACCCCGGGGGGCACAGATACGCAGTATTTT. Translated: CASSQTPGGTDTQYF.

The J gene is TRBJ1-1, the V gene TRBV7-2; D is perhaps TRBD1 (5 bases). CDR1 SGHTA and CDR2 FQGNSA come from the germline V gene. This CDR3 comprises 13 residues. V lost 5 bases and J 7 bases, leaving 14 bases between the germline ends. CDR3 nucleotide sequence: TGTGCCAGCAGCGTTCCCTGGGGGGGTGAAGCTTTCTTT. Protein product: CASSVPWGGEAFF. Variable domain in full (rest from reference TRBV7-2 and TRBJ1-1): GAGVSQSPSNKVTEKGKDVELRCDPISGHTALYWYRQSLGQGLEFLIYFQGNSAPDKSGLPSDRFSAERTGGSVSTLTIQRTQQEDSAVYLCASSVPWGGEAFFGQGTRLTVV.